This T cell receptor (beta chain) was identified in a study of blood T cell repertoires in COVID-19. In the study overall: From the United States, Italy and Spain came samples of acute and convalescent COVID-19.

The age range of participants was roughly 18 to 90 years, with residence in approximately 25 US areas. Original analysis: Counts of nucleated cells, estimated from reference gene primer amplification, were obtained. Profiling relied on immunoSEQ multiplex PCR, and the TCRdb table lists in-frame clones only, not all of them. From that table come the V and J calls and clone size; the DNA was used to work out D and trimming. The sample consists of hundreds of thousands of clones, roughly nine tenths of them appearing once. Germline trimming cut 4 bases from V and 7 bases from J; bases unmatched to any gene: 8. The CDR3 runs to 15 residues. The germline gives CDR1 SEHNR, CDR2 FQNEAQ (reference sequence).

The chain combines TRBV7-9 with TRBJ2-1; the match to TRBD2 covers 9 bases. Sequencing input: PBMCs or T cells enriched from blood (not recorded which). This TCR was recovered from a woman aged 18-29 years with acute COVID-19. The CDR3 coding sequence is TGTGCCAGCAGCTCGCGGGCGGGAGGGCCTAATGAGCAGTTCTTC. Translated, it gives CASSSRAGGPNEQFF.